The 32 T cell receptor beta chains given below trace back to one sample, sequenced in a study of cytomegalovirus exposure and HLA in healthy donors. Repertoires were generated with immunoSEQ multiplex PCR, while TCRdb's copy carries only in-frame clones and drops some. In the table there are 65,000 to 90,000 clones, approximately 95% of which are singletons. The sample comprised PBMCs. The receptor source for this set is a man aged 18-30 years in good health and CMV-seronegative.

The V and J genes are TRBV18 and TRBJ1-1, with D unclear. Trimming took off 3 bases at V and 4 bases at J, with 9 bases between the two ends. The CDR3 extends over 13 amino acids. Germline V gene data show CDR1 as KGHSH and CDR2 as LQKENI. The CDR3 reads CASSPNSATEAFF. The CDR3 coding sequence is TGTGCCAGCTCACCGAACTCTGCCACTGAAGCTTTCTTT.

The chain couples TRBV5-1 to TRBJ2-3; 8 bases are shared with TRBD1. V trimming: 0 bases; J trimming: 0 bases; junction bases outside the gene matches: 3. CDR3 length: 16 residues. CDR1 and CDR2 from the germline V gene are SGHRS and YFSETQ. The CDR3 region has the DNA TGCGCCAGCAGCTTGGGAACAGGGGGGAGCACAGATACGCAGTATTTT. It encodes CASSLGTGGSTDTQYF.

This clone was seen just once. The chain employs TRBV4-3 and TRBJ2-3; 10 nucleotides match TRBD2. This CDR3 comprises 17 residues. Germline V gene lookup returns CDR1 LGHNA and CDR2 YSLEER. Trimming took 4 bases from V and 2 from J; bases not matched to a gene: 9. DNA for the CDR3: TGCGCCAGCAGCCCCTCAATTGGACTAGCGGTCACAGATACGCAGTATTTT. The encoded protein is CASSPSIGLAVTDTQYF.

The chain links TRBV7-3 to TRBJ2-5; D remains ambiguous. V lost 2 bases and J lost 2, with 6 bases in between. The CDR3 covers 13 residues. Germline V gives CDR1 SGHTA, CDR2 FQGTGA. The CDR3 DNA follows: TGTGCCAGCAGCTTAGTCGGGCAAGAGACCCAGTACTTC. Translation: CASSLVGQETQYF.

The chain uses TRBV5-1 and TRBJ2-7, with D possibly matching TRBD1 (6 bases). CDR3 length equals 14 residues. The V end lost 0 bases, the J end lost 5 bases, and 12 bases lay between the germline ends. Germline V lookup: CDR1 SGHRS, CDR2 YFSETQ. The CDR3 DNA reads TGCGCCAGCAGCTTGGCCGTAGGACAGAACGAGCAGTACTTC. Amino acid sequence: CASSLAVGQNEQYF.

V usage is TRBV21-1 and J usage is TRBJ1-3; the table gives TRBD1 as D, unverified against the DNA. TRBV21-1 counts as a pseudogene. There are 21 residues in the CDR3. In nucleotides, the CDR3 is TGTGCCAGCAGCCCCCGCCTCCGGGACGGGGTTCGCGACAGGGATAGGAACACCATATATTTT. This encodes CASSPRLRDGVRDRDRNTIYF.

The V and J genes are TRBV13 and TRBJ2-2; 9 bases line up with TRBD2. V gave up 5 bases and J gave up 3 bases; unmatched junction bases: 7. The CDR3 spans 16 residues. Per the germline V gene, CDR1 is PRHDT and CDR2 is FYEKMQ (reference sequence). The CDR3 reads CASSPGGGGHTGELFF. In nucleotides, the CDR3 is TGTGCCAGCAGCCCGGGCGGGGGGGGCCACACCGGGGAGCTGTTTTTT.

The chain employs TRBV27 and TRBJ1-1; no definite D call. The CDR3 totals 14 residues. Germline CDR1 MNHEY, CDR2 SMNVEV (reference sequence). V was shortened by 8 bases and J by 1 base, with 14 bases between the two germline ends. The CDR3 spells CASYPWAGNTEAFF. Here the CDR3 DNA reads TGTGCCAGCTACCCTTGGGCAGGGAACACTGAAGCTTTCTTT.

The chain couples TRBV19 to TRBJ1-5, with D hard to call. The CDR3 totals 16 residues. The ends were cut back, 3 bases at V and 4 bases at J, with 16 bases in the middle. Germline CDR1 is LNHDA and CDR2 is SQIVND (reference sequence). CDR3 sequence reads: CASSIPGGFMNQPQHF. CDR3 sequence (DNA): TGTGCCAGTAGTATCCCTGGCGGTTTCATGAATCAGCCCCAGCATTTT.

This clone was recorded only once. The chain joins TRBV19 to TRBJ1-1; perhaps TRBD1 as D (5 bases). CDR3 length: 15 amino acids. Germline loops: CDR1 LNHDA, CDR2 SQIVND (reference sequence). Trimming cost V 0 bases and J 4 bases, with 12 bases left between them. The CDR3 loop is CASSIDLTGVTEAFF. The CDR3 DNA sequence: TGTGCCAGTAGTATAGATCTAACGGGGGTCACTGAAGCTTTCTTT.

CDR3 region: CASSPLPGEQYF. CDR3 coding DNA: TGTGCCAGCAGTCCGCTTCCGGGCGAGCAGTACTTC. The J gene is TRBJ2-7, the V gene TRBV5-6; no firm D call. Trimming took 5 bases from V and 6 from J, leaving 12 bases between them. Per the germline V gene, CDR1 is SGHDT and CDR2 is YYEEEE. The CDR3 sequence is 12 residues long.

The chain is built from TRBV5-6 and TRBJ1-3; no firm D call. Trimming took off 0 bases at V and 0 bases at J, with 13 bases between the two ends. The germline gives CDR1 SGHDT, CDR2 YYEEEE. The CDR3 has 17 amino acids. This CDR3 is CASSLAVSPSSGNTIYF. The CDR3 DNA reads as TGTGCCAGCAGCTTGGCGGTGAGCCCCTCCTCTGGAAACACCATATATTTT.

The CDR3 sequence is CASSLGQGRRNEQFF. For the CDR3, the DNA is TGTGCCAGCAGTCTAGGACAGGGTAGACGAAATGAGCAGTTCTTC. V usage is TRBV28 and J usage is TRBJ2-1, with 8 bases matching TRBD1. Germline CDR1 is MDHEN and CDR2 is SYDVKM. J was trimmed by 7 bases and V by 5 bases; bases with no gene match: 10. This CDR3 contains 15 residues.

The chain carries TRBV4-2 and TRBJ1-2; D remains ambiguous. Germline CDR1 reads LGHNA; CDR2 reads YNFKEQ. Between the trimmed V and J ends, which lost 1 base and 0 bases, there was a span of 12 bases. There are 16 residues in the CDR3. The CDR3 region has the DNA TGTGCCAGCAGCCAAGGATTGAGCGAGGCTAACTATGGCTACACCTTC. Amino acids: CASSQGLSEANYGYTF.

The V gene is TRBV7-9, the J gene TRBJ1-2; D gene ambiguous. This CDR3 comprises 12 residues. The V gene's germline CDR1 is SEHNR and CDR2 FQNEAQ (reference sequence). The V end lost 8 bases, the J end lost 4 bases, and 11 bases lay between the germline ends. This chain's CDR3 is CASQLLGYGYTF. DNA of the CDR3: TGTGCCAGCCAGCTTCTAGGCTATGGCTACACCTTC. Looking up the rest from reference TRBV7-9 and TRBJ1-2 gives the full variable domain: DTGVSQNPRHKITKRGQNVTFRCDPISEHNRLYWYRQTLGQGPEFLTYFQNEAQLEKSRLLSDRFSAERPKGSFSTLEIQRTEQGDSAMYLCASQLLGYGYTFGSGTRLTVV.

In this sample, this clone turned up a few times. The CDR3 DNA reads as TGCAGCGTCGGCACGGGAGCCAAAAACATTCAGTACTTC. Translated: CSVGTGAKNIQYF. The gene calls are TRBV29-1 and TRBJ2-4; no reliable D call. V lost 6 bases to trimming and J lost 0 bases, with 9 bases between them. The CDR3 has 13 amino acids. CDR1 and CDR2 (germline): SQVTM, ANQGSEA.

The chain uses TRBV2 and TRBJ1-1; TRBD1 is a possible D gene (5 bases). V was pared by 3 bases and J by 0 bases, with 8 bases between. This CDR3 is built from 14 residues. CDR1 SNHLY and CDR2 FYNNEI come from the germline V gene. CDR3 DNA sequence: TGTGCCAGCAGTGAGGCCAGGGTGAACACTGAAGCTTTCTTT. As protein: CASSEARVNTEAFF.

The chain carries TRBV6-5 and TRBJ1-2; a possible D gene is TRBD1 (5 bases). The CDR3 loop spans 15 amino acids. V was trimmed by 5 bases and J by 7 bases, leaving 20 bases between them. Per germline, CDR1 MNHEY and CDR2 SVGAGI. CDR3 residues: CASSGALSGQGGYTF. DNA of the CDR3: TGTGCCAGCAGTGGGGCCCTCAGTGGTCAGGGTGGCTACACCTTC.

The chain links TRBV9 to TRBJ2-7, with 8 bases that match TRBD1. The V gene end was trimmed by 0 bases and the J gene end by 4 bases; junction bases not matched to a gene: 3. The CDR3 loop spans 14 amino acids. Germline CDR1 and CDR2: SGDLS and YYNGEE. The CDR3 here is CASSVATGGYEQYF. CDR3 DNA sequence: TGTGCCAGCAGCGTAGCTACAGGGGGGTACGAGCAGTACTTC.

The V and J genes are TRBV9 and TRBJ2-7; the match to TRBD1 covers 7 bases. V was clipped by 1 base and J by 0 bases; unmatched bases: 1. The CDR3 length is 14 residues. Per the germline V gene, CDR1 is SGDLS and CDR2 is YYNGEE. CDR3 in amino acids: CASSVSGGSYEQYF. The CDR3 DNA sequence: TGTGCCAGCAGCGTATCAGGGGGCTCCTACGAGCAGTACTTC.

CDR3 protein: CASSIRGLEAFF. DNA for the CDR3: TGTGCCAGTAGTATTCGGGGTCTTGAAGCTTTCTTT. The gene calls are TRBV19 and TRBJ1-1; no clear D gene. Germline V gene data show CDR1 as LNHDA and CDR2 as SQIVND (reference sequence). The CDR3 is made up of 12 amino acids. V lost 3 bases and J lost 7, with 9 bases in between.

V and J are TRBV7-9 and TRBJ1-1; TRBD1 aligns across 9 bases. The CDR3 loop spans 15 amino acids. The V and J ends lost 9 bases and 2 bases, in that order; junction bases with no gene match: 10. Looked up from germline, CDR1 is SEHNR and CDR2 is FQNEAQ (reference sequence). This CDR3 reads CASKNRGRENTEAFF. In nucleotides, the CDR3 is TGTGCCAGTAAAAACAGGGGGCGGGAAAACACTGAAGCTTTCTTT.

This chain uses TRBV30 with TRBJ1-1; 8 bases match TRBD1. The CDR3 has 13 amino acids. Germline V gene lookup returns CDR1 GTSNPN and CDR2 SVGIG (reference sequence). V was pared by 3 bases and J by 7 bases, with 7 bases of the junction left unmatched. The chain's CDR3 is CAWRDRGRNEAFF. The CDR3 region has the DNA TGTGCCTGGAGAGACAGGGGACGGAATGAAGCTTTCTTT.

The chain carries TRBV4-1 and TRBJ2-7; D might be TRBD1 (5 bases). Trimming left V 5 bases short and J 6 bases short, with 11 bases between. Looked up from germline, CDR1 is MGHRA and CDR2 is YSYEKL. This CDR3 spans 12 amino acids. In DNA, the CDR3 is TGCGCCAGCAGCTATAATACAGGCGAGCAGTACTTC. Translation: CASSYNTGEQYF.

CDR3 amino acids: CASSSIPRNPGNTIYF. The CDR3 bases are TGTGCCAGCAGCTCCATCCCCAGAAACCCTGGAAACACCATATATTTT. This rearrangement joins TRBV11-3 to TRBJ1-3; D gene ambiguous. Per the germline V gene, CDR1 is SGHNT and CDR2 is YENEEA. CDR3 length: 16 residues. Trimming removed 4 bases from V and 2 bases from J, with 15 bases in between.

V gene TRBV7-9 combines with J gene TRBJ2-7, with D possibly being TRBD2 (6 bases). Germline V gives CDR1 SEHNR, CDR2 FQNEAQ (reference sequence). The CDR3 has 12 amino acids. V was cut by 7 bases and J by 5 bases, with 12 bases left in between. The CDR3 loop is CASIGGEDEQYF. The CDR3 nucleotides read TGTGCCAGCATAGGCGGGGAGGACGAGCAGTACTTC.

The rearrangement uses TRBV27 and TRBJ1-1, with D possibly being TRBD1 (5 bases). Germline-derived CDR1 and CDR2 are MNHEY and SMNVEV (reference sequence). Trimming left V 5 bases short and J 1 base short, with 11 bases between. This CDR3 region has 14 residues. CDR3 nucleotides: TGTGCCAGCAGTGCCCCGGGGGGGAACACTGAAGCTTTCTTT. It specifies CASSAPGGNTEAFF.

This clone was detected only once. The V gene is TRBV5-4, the J gene TRBJ1-1, with 9 bases aligning to TRBD1. The length of the CDR3 is 14 residues. CDR1 and CDR2 from the germline V gene are SGHNT and YYREEE (reference sequence). The junction had 6 bases not matched to a gene; V was cut back by 2 bases and J by 7 bases. In DNA form, the CDR3 reads TGTGCCAGCAGCTTTAACAGGGGGCAGGATGAAGCTTTCTTT. It encodes CASSFNRGQDEAFF. Filled out from reference TRBV5-4 and TRBJ1-1, the complete variable domain reads ETGVTQSPTHLIKTRGQQVTLRCSSQSGHNTVSWYQQALGQGPQFIFQYYREEENGRGNFPPRFSGLQFPNYSSELNVNALELDDSALYLCASSFNRGQDEAFFGQGTRLTVV.

The chain carries TRBV18 and TRBJ1-1; no clear D gene. V was trimmed by 3 bases and J by 6 bases, leaving 8 bases between them. Germline V lookup: CDR1 KGHSH, CDR2 LQKENI. The CDR3 is 12 residues long. In DNA, the CDR3 is TGTGCCAGCTCACCGGAGAGGGCTGAAGCTTTCTTT. Translation gives CASSPERAEAFF.

This chain joins TRBV18 and TRBJ1-1; a possible D gene is TRBD1 (6 bases). CDR3 length: 17 residues. The ends were cut back, 0 bases at V and 0 bases at J, with 14 bases in the middle. Germline values: CDR1 KGHSH, CDR2 LQKENI. CDR3 bases: TGTGCCAGCTCACCACCGAACAGGGAAAGCATGAACACTGAAGCTTTCTTT. Its protein product is CASSPPNRESMNTEAFF.

The V call is TRBV6-5, the J call TRBJ2-1; 12 bases align to TRBD2. Germline V gives CDR1 MNHEY, CDR2 SVGAGI. The V gene end was trimmed by 5 bases and the J gene end by 16 bases; junction bases not matched to a gene: 6. The CDR3 spans 12 residues. The CDR3 DNA follows: TGTGCCAGCAGTGCCCCTAGCGGGGGGGCTTTCTTC. Translating it yields CASSAPSGGAFF.

The chain combines TRBV28 with TRBJ2-2; possibly TRBD2 for D (6 bases). This CDR3 comprises 12 residues. Germline V CDR1 and CDR2: MDHEN, SYDVKM. V lost 6 bases to trimming and J lost 10 bases, with 12 bases between them. The CDR3 spells CASSELAEELFF. Here the CDR3 DNA reads TGTGCCAGCAGCGAACTAGCAGAGGAGCTGTTTTTT.